Shown below are 11 T cell receptor beta chains from a single sample sequenced in a study of identical twins (dated by TCRdb to the mid-2010s). The library was made by 5' RACE. The sample was run on an Illumina HiSeq 2000. The public reads were run again by TCRdb, first through fastp at Q25 and then through MiXCR, and only productive beta chains were kept. Here each entry gathers all rows of one CDR3 protein and keeps the most common genes and DNA. The sample includes about 190,000 distinct CDR3 sequences, with more than 15% observed a single time. The ten largest clones represent 35% to 50% of the sample. The sample was also reused in another study, on T cells expressing NK-cell markers.

The sequenced sample was CD8+ T cells sorted from blood. The receptors stem from a woman aged 18-29 years in good health.

This clonotype was seen a handful of times. The V call is TRBV29-1, the J call TRBJ1-1, with D unresolved. Germline values: CDR1 SQVTM, CDR2 ANQGSEA. V lost 6 bases and J lost 2, with 10 bases in between. The CDR3 contains 12 residues. Here the CDR3 DNA reads TGCAGCGTACCCGGTCTAAACACTGAAGCTTTCTTT. This sequence encodes CSVPGLNTEAFF.

This clonotype was counted only a few times. CDR3 sequence reads: CASSFDGREETQYF. The CDR3 DNA is TGTGCCAGCAGCTTTGACGGGCGGGAAGAGACCCAGTACTTC. The V gene is TRBV7-8, the J gene TRBJ2-5, with a possible D match to TRBD2 (5 bases). This CDR3 contains 14 residues. The germline CDR1 and CDR2 sequences are SGHVS and FQNEAQ. V lost 3 bases to trimming and J lost 3 bases, with 11 bases between them.

This clonotype has more than one count but fewer than ten. This chain uses TRBV6-2 or TRBV6-3 with TRBJ2-3; 15 bases are shared with TRBD2. J was trimmed by 6 bases and V by 7 bases; bases with no gene match: 20. The CDR3 is 20 amino acids. Germline lookup yields CDR1 MNHEY and CDR2 SVGEGT. CDR3 region: CASNYQLLPGTSGRLDTQYF. The CDR3, as DNA: TGTGCCAGCAACTACCAATTACTTCCCGGGACTAGCGGGAGGTTGGATACGCAGTATTTT.

V and J are TRBV27 and TRBJ2-2, with 11 bases aligning to TRBD2. This CDR3 comprises 17 residues. The J segment lost 8 bases and the V segment lost 4 bases, leaving 12 bases of the junction unmatched. Germline assignment: CDR1 MNHEY and CDR2 SMNVEV (reference sequence). The CDR3 reads CASSSYGLAGPGGELFF. CDR3 nucleotide sequence: TGTGCCAGCAGTTCCTATGGACTAGCGGGCCCGGGGGGGGAGCTGTTTTTT.

This clonotype was counted only a few times. The gene calls are TRBV9 and TRBJ1-1, with 9 nucleotides matching TRBD1. The V and J ends lost 2 bases and 3 bases, in that order; junction bases with no gene match: 8. This CDR3 region has 16 residues. CDR1 is SGDLS and CDR2 is YYNGEE in the germline V gene. The CDR3 DNA sequence: TGTGCCAGCAGCGTCACAGGGGGCCTTGAGGACACTGAAGCTTTCTTT. Its protein product is CASSVTGGLEDTEAFF.

The V call is TRBV7-8, the J call TRBJ2-7; 7 bases agree with TRBD2. CDR3 size: 15 residues. CDR1 and CDR2 from the germline V gene are SGHVS and FQNEAQ. Trimming cost V 1 base and J 2 bases; bases outside gene matches: 5. Here the CDR3 DNA reads TGTGCCAGCAGCTTAGATCACGGGGGGACCTACGAGCAGTACTTC. As protein: CASSLDHGGTYEQYF.

At least ten counts were recorded for this clonotype. The rearrangement links TRBV27 to TRBJ2-1; 13 bases align to TRBD2. Germline assignment: CDR1 MNHEY and CDR2 SMNVEV (reference sequence). The CDR3 length is 16 residues. Unmatched junction bases numbered 3, after V lost 5 bases and J lost 2 bases. The CDR3 DNA reads as TGTGCCAGCAGTGACGGGACTAGCGGGGCCTACAATGAGCAGTTCTTC. Translated, it gives CASSDGTSGAYNEQFF.

This clonotype was seen a few times. The J gene is TRBJ2-3, the V gene TRBV9; 9 bases align to TRBD2. V shed 2 bases, J shed 2 bases, and the junction held 6 bases outside the gene matches. This CDR3 comprises 16 residues. In germline, CDR1 is SGDLS, CDR2 YYNGEE. CDR3 DNA sequence: TGTGCCAGCAGCGTCTCAGCGGGGGGTACCACAGATACGCAGTATTTT. The encoded protein is CASSVSAGGTTDTQYF.

The J gene is TRBJ2-3, the V gene TRBV4-1; D tentatively fits TRBD1 or TRBD2 (5 bases each). CDR1 and CDR2 from the germline V gene are MGHRA and YSYEKL. Trimming stripped 4 bases from V and 3 bases from J, with 17 bases between. The CDR3 is 16 residues long. The CDR3, as DNA: TGCGCCAGCAGCCGCCCTATGTCAGGGACGACAGATACGCAGTATTTT. Translating gives CASSRPMSGTTDTQYF.

V and J are TRBV6-5 and TRBJ2-3, with D possibly called TRBD1 or TRBD2 (5 bases each). The V gene's germline CDR1 is MNHEY and CDR2 SVGAGI. Trimming removed 1 base from V and 0 bases from J, with 14 bases in between. CDR3 length: 17 residues. In nucleotides, the CDR3 is TGTGCCAGCAGTTACTTTCCAGGGACCACTAGCACAGATACGCAGTATTTT. It encodes CASSYFPGTTSTDTQYF.

The J gene is TRBJ1-1, the V gene TRBV2; D not resolved. Per germline, CDR1 SNHLY and CDR2 FYNNEI. This CDR3 has 14 residues. V gave up 9 bases and J gave up 2 bases, with 16 bases separating them. CDR3 sequence (DNA): TGTGCCAGAACGGGTCTGTCGCACAACACTGAAGCTTTCTTT. It codes for CARTGLSHNTEAFF.